These T cell receptor beta chains were read from a single sample in a study of T cell repertoires in cytomegalovirus infection. Their target antigens are unknown. MiXCR, applied by TCRdb to the reads, yields one record per CDR3 protein. The table has 750,000 to 950,000 distinct CDR3 sequences, around 29% seen once. Sequenced here: cultured CD8+ T cells from PBMCs, sampled from culture after CMV antigen stimulation. These receptor sequences come from a human donor in good health (CMV status not recorded). Some clones in this sample may be carry-over from other donors' samples. CDR3s include the opening cysteine and the closing phenylalanine or tryptophan.

CDR3aa,j_gene,v_gene
CSVTSGEYNEQFF,TRBJ2-1,TRBV29-1
CASSQIGTGEYEQYF,TRBJ2-7,TRBV27
CASSLKGTPSNQPQHF,TRBJ1-5,TRBV7-6
CASSLDRTSFGTDTQYF,TRBJ2-3,TRBV11-2
CASSYQAGTGKRVNTEAFF,TRBJ1-1,TRBV6-5
CASSFWGQGYEQFF,TRBJ2-1,TRBV28
CASRRRGSGELFF,TRBJ2-2,TRBV11-3
CASSQRFREDIPETQYF,TRBJ2-5,TRBV4-3
CASSLNRQGDAFRIATQPQQF,TRBJ1-5,TRBV28
CASSDRDATNEKLFF,TRBJ1-4,TRBV6-2/TRBV6-3
CASSRGQNRYSNQPQHF,TRBJ1-5,TRBV5-6
CASSLAGISEAFF,TRBJ1-1,TRBV27
CASSLGGQGTVGNTIYF,TRBJ1-3,TRBV7-2
CASSPTGIGELFF,TRBJ2-2,TRBV7-8
CASSDSSEDEQFF,TRBJ2-1,TRBV11-3
CASSFARDTGDEPQHF,TRBJ1-5,TRBV6-2/TRBV6-3
CASSKDGATGELFF,TRBJ2-2,TRBV28
CASSLVGRRDPIGNTEAFF,TRBJ1-1,TRBV7-9
CASSLDSTPVAFF,TRBJ1-1,TRBV3-1
CASISDYTGELFF,TRBJ2-2,TRBV6-4
CASSFTGSTDTQYF,TRBJ2-3,TRBV6-5
CAPDRVGQPQHF,TRBJ1-5,TRBV6-1
CASSPRVWEAGSNEKLFF,TRBJ1-4,TRBV23-1
CASIIYVDGSYEQYF,TRBJ2-7,TRBV19
CASSLLTVASPREEFF,TRBJ2-1,TRBV6-6
CASSPWGRATGNTIYF,TRBJ1-3,TRBV7-4
CATRPSGGWDAQYF,TRBJ2-3,TRBV24-1
CSAPVWETQYF,TRBJ2-5,TRBV20-1
CATRDRDSNQPQHF,TRBJ1-5,TRBV15
CASRGERGNYGYTF,TRBJ1-2,TRBV7-8